The 16 T cell receptor beta chains below come from one sample, sequenced in a study of blood T cell repertoires in COVID-19. Some clones are missing from TCRdb's copy, which holds only in-frame ones; the method was immunoSEQ multiplex PCR. The sample contains 200,000 or so clones, approximately 81% of which appear only once. Sequenced input: peripheral blood. These receptors were taken from a woman at least 80 years old with acute or convalescent COVID-19.

The sample holds one count of this clone. The chain uses TRBV3-1 (or the pseudogene TRBV3-2) and TRBJ2-2, with D perhaps matching TRBD1 (6 bases). V lost 4 bases and J lost 2, with 8 bases in between. This CDR3 has 14 residues. The V gene's germline CDR1 is LGHDT and CDR2 YNNKEL (reference sequence). As DNA, the CDR3 is TGTGCCAGCAGCCGGACAGCCAACACCGGGGAGCTGTTTTTT. Protein: CASSRTANTGELFF.

The chain recombines TRBV25-1 with TRBJ2-3; 8 bases agree with TRBD2. The CDR3 spans 14 residues. Germline V CDR1 and CDR2: MGHDK, SYGVNS. V was clipped by 4 bases and J by 4 bases; unmatched bases: 4. CDR3 sequence: CASSAETSADTQYF. In DNA, the CDR3 is TGTGCCAGCAGTGCCGAGACTAGCGCAGATACGCAGTATTTT. The full variable domain, rest sourced from reference TRBV25-1 and TRBJ2-3, is EADIYQTPRYLVIGTGKKITLECSQTMGHDKMYWYQQDPGMELHLIHYSYGVNSTEKGDLSSESTVSRIRTEHFPLTLESARPSHTSQYLCASSAETSADTQYFGPGTRLTVL.

The genes are TRBV5-1 and TRBJ2-7; D is unclear. CDR1 is SGHRS, CDR2 YFSETQ, per germline. With 10 bases removed from V and 0 bases from J, the gap between germline ends came to 17 bases. The CDR3 length is 14 residues. CDR3 nucleotides: TGCGCCGTCAGATGGGCACTCGACTCCTACGAGCAGTACTTC. It yields the protein CAVRWALDSYEQYF. Complete variable domain (other parts from reference TRBV5-1 and TRBJ2-7): KAGVTQTPRYLIKTRGQQVTLSCSPISGHRSVSWYQQTPGQGLQFLFEYFSETQRNKGNFPGRFSGRQFSNSRSEMNVSTLELGDSALYLCAVRWALDSYEQYFGPGTRLTVT.

V and J are TRBV3-1 (or the pseudogene TRBV3-2) and TRBJ2-1, with 10 bases lining up with TRBD1. Trimming took 1 base from V and 12 from J; bases not matched to a gene: 6. This CDR3 is 14 amino acids long. CDR1 LGHDT and CDR2 YNNKEL come from the germline V gene (reference sequence). CDR3 in DNA: TGTGCCAGCAGCCAAGGCGGACAGGGGGGTCTGCAGTTCTTC. It specifies CASSQGGQGGLQFF.

The rearrangement links TRBV6-6 to TRBJ1-3; maybe TRBD1 (6 bases). V was trimmed by 7 bases and J by 1 base, leaving 17 bases between them. Germline assignment: CDR1 MNHNY and CDR2 SVGAGI (reference sequence). The CDR3 totals 16 residues. This CDR3 is CASTREDRFSGNTIYF. Written as DNA, the CDR3 is TGTGCCAGCACCCGGGAAGACAGGTTTTCTGGAAACACCATATATTTT.

This clone occurred once. The chain combines TRBV28 with TRBJ2-3, with TRBD2 matching 9 bases. Per the germline V gene, CDR1 is MDHEN and CDR2 is SYDVKM. CDR3 size: 15 residues. With 5 bases clipped from V and 1 base from J, the junction kept 4 bases outside the gene matches. Written as DNA, the CDR3 is TGTGCCAGCAGTGAGCAGCGGGAGGGCACAGATACGCAGTATTTT. Its protein is CASSEQREGTDTQYF.

The chain has TRBV11-1 and TRBJ2-2; D is unresolved. From germline, CDR1 is SGHAT and CDR2 FQDESV (reference sequence). Trimming took 2 bases from V and 4 from J, leaving 5 bases between them. The CDR3 contains 13 residues. CDR3 nucleotide sequence: TGTGCCAGCAGCTTACGGGTCACCGGGGAGCTGTTTTTT. This gives the protein CASSLRVTGELFF.

V usage is TRBV7-2 and J usage is TRBJ2-7; 9 bases line up with TRBD1. The CDR3 runs to 18 residues. The ends lost 2 bases at V and 6 bases at J; junction bases unmatched: 17. Germline-derived CDR1 and CDR2 are SGHTA and FQGNSA. CDR3 DNA: TGTGCCAGCAGCTTACATTGGACAGGGGAAGTGTTAAATCCCGAGCAGTACTTC. Amino acid sequence: CASSLHWTGEVLNPEQYF.

In regard to this clone: Other DNA variants within this sample encode the same CDR3. The chain joins TRBV5-1 to TRBJ2-7, with 7 bases identical to TRBD1. The CDR3 totals 15 residues. CDR1 and CDR2 (germline): SGHRS, YFSETQ. Trimming at V came to 2 bases and at J to 0 bases, leaving 5 bases not matched to a gene. CDR3: CASSLGQVPSYEQYF. CDR3 in DNA: TGCGCCAGCAGCTTAGGACAGGTGCCCTCCTACGAGCAGTACTTC.

This clone was detected only a few times. The chain carries TRBV2 and TRBJ1-3, with a tentative D call TRBD1 (6 bases). The CDR3 totals 15 residues. CDR1 is SNHLY, CDR2 FYNNEI, per germline. V dropped 3 bases and J dropped 7 bases, with 16 bases sitting between them. This CDR3 reads CASSDGAGVGNTIYF. The CDR3, as DNA: TGTGCCAGCAGTGATGGGGCAGGGGTTGGGAACACCATATATTTT.

The V and J genes are TRBV19 and TRBJ1-3, with 8 nucleotides matching TRBD1. Germline assignment: CDR1 LNHDA and CDR2 SQIVND (reference sequence). This CDR3 has 14 amino acids. The J segment lost 0 bases and the V segment lost 8 bases, leaving 3 bases of the junction unmatched. The CDR3 is CASSTGDSGNTIYF. CDR3 DNA: TGTGCCAGTTCGACAGGGGACTCTGGAAACACCATATATTTT.

In its sample, this clone was seen a few times. The rearrangement uses TRBV11-2 and TRBJ1-1; D possibly corresponds to TRBD1 (5 bases). V was trimmed by 1 base and J by 3 bases, leaving 6 bases between them. In germline, CDR1 is SGHAT, CDR2 FQNNGV. The CDR3 consists of 13 residues. CDR3 nucleotides: TGTGCCAGCAGCTTAGCAGGGTACACTGAAGCTTTCTTT. It translates to CASSLAGYTEAFF.

V and J are TRBV11-3 and TRBJ2-1; TRBD1 agrees at 7 bases. This CDR3 is 13 amino acids long. Unmatched junction bases numbered 5, after V lost 10 bases and J lost 2 bases. Per the germline V gene, CDR1 is SGHNT and CDR2 is YENEEA. CDR3 region: CATTDRTYNEQFF. CDR3 sequence (DNA): TGTGCCACCACGGACAGGACCTACAATGAGCAGTTCTTC.

The DNA of the CDR3 is TGTGCCAGCAGCCCGGAGCAACTCCAAGAGACCCAGTACTTC. Translated: CASSPEQLQETQYF. The chain combines TRBV11-3 with TRBJ2-5, with unresolved D. Germline V gives CDR1 SGHNT, CDR2 YENEEA. Trimming cost V 5 bases and J 1 base, with 11 bases left between them. This CDR3 contains 14 residues.

The V call is TRBV11-2, the J call TRBJ1-5; D gene unclear. Trimming removed 2 bases at V and 5 bases at J, with 7 bases between. This CDR3 has 13 residues. Germline values: CDR1 SGHAT, CDR2 FQNNGV. This chain's CDR3 is CASSLQSHQPQHF. The CDR3 DNA sequence: TGTGCCAGCAGCTTACAATCCCATCAGCCCCAGCATTTT.

The CDR3: CASSAPTGVNGYTF. The CDR3 nucleotides are TGTGCCAGCAGCGCCCCCACAGGGGTTAACGGCTACACCTTC. The gene calls are TRBV9 and TRBJ1-2; 7 bases map to TRBD1. The CDR3 extends over 14 amino acids. The trim removed 3 bases at V and 8 bases at J, leaving 10 bases unmatched. The germline V gene encodes CDR1 SGDLS and CDR2 YYNGEE.